This T cell receptor beta chain was identified in a study of shared clonotypes between healthy human individuals (TCRdb year 2020). As for the study more broadly: The cohort included three men and a couple of women between 18 and 49 years of age. For each donor, CD4 naive and CD4 memory were each run on three plates, CD8 naive on two plates, and CD8 memory on one plate. To estimate repertoire size and how much clonotype sharing occurs between individuals, the study deeply sequenced the blood TCR repertoires of five healthy adults. Different laboratories and diverse techniques were used to prepare libraries and sequence TCR repertoires, to increase sequencing depth and limit assay-specific biases. Per donor, leukapheresis produced somewhere between about 0.9 and 10 billion PBMCs.

Using the deep immunoSEQ assay, multiplex PCR amplified TCR CDR3 regions from genomic DNA. Genomic DNA extracted from each cell subset was distributed evenly over all wells of several immunoSEQ 96-well plates, and each plate served as one replicate. Each replicate PCR for sorted subsets received roughly 0.2 ug genomic DNA, equal to about 30,000 T cell genomes. Purified libraries were measured with a Qubit 3.0 fluorometer, size-checked on a Bioanalyzer 2100, and measured again with the KAPA Library Quantification kit. Every immunoSEQ 96-well plate was sequenced on a separate single-read 150-cycle Illumina NextSeq 550 flow cell. The study's processing was this. Because only junctional sequences without quality scores were contained in the immunoSEQ output, filtering matching that applied to full-length reads could not be performed. Sequences were annotated with PyIR, a Python wrapper for IgBLAST v1.9, using IMGT germline references to assign V/J genes and CDR3. Reads with weak V/J assignments (E-value above 1e-6), missing CDR3, stop codons, out-of-frame junctions, or ambiguous translated residues were removed. V3J clonotypes were defined as sequences sharing the same inferred V gene, J gene, and CDR3 amino acid sequence. Percentage overlap between repertoires was calculated by dividing the number of shared unique clonotypes by the size of the smaller repertoire. Repertoire richness was assessed with RTK rarefaction, the Chao1 estimator, and Recon v2.1 estimates of unobserved clonotypes. Generation probabilities were computed with OLGA for all TCRbeta clonotypes obtained by the gDNA method from four donors. This is the immuneACCESS table as TCRdb keeps it, with only in-frame sequences that have V and J called. A part of the clones is gone; compared with another copy, unresolved V genes explain less than half, and the rest is unexplained. Clone size and the V and J calls come from that table; the DNA yielded D and trimming. The sample records 550,000 to 700,000 clones, more than 70% of which are singletons. The biggest ten clones account for 1.5% to 2% of the sample.

Study-wide conclusions, independent of this receptor: Based on pairwise subsampling, the degree of clonotype sharing among donors was expected to be affected by sequencing depth. Sampling was restricted to blood, and TCR repertoires in tissue are likely to differ from TCR repertoires in blood. About 5% of naive CD4, 3% to 4% of naive CD8, roughly 2.5% of memory CD4, and more than 0.35% of memory CD8 clonotypes were shared across several donors. The genetic and exposure-history diversity represented was limited by the small number of donors. Rarefaction of sorted-subset datasets indicated incomplete sequencing despite the large sequencing depth. Clonotypes shared by all four sorted-subset donors showed higher generation probabilities than non-shared clonotypes. Larger estimated clonotype richness was generally found for naive subsets than for memory subsets.

Healthy HIV-negative adults with no recently reported acute infections or vaccinations were included as donors. Every donor was a Caucasian adult residing in Nashville, Tennessee, USA. CD4+ T cells were enriched by magnetic negative selection; naive cells were then positively selected on CD45RA, and the negative fraction formed the memory subset. Blood was obtained by leukapheresis, after which PBMCs were separated by Ficoll-Histopaque density gradient centrifugation and cryopreserved in liquid nitrogen vapor phase. Purity and quantity of every magnetically sorted T cell population were checked by analytical flow cytometry. Each sorted fraction had its genomic DNA isolated and then quantified by UV absorbance on a Nanodrop 2000c. Details on this clone: The antigen it binds to is not known. There are no base qualities to consult, and no much larger clone falls within one base.

The sequence came from a woman aged 25 to 45 in good health. Specimen: memory CD4+ T cells sorted from blood. What the cell subset or site label conveys for this sample: CD45RA-negative fraction.

In nucleotide form, the sequence is TGTGCCAGCAGTGAAGAACTTCGCCGCTACAATGAGCAGTTCTTC. This translates into CASSEELRRYNEQFF. The receptor chain draws on TRBV2 and TRBJ2-1; the D segment cannot be called with confidence. Via the germline V gene, CDR1 is SNHLY and CDR2 FYNNEI. There are 15 amino acids in the CDR3, from cysteine to phenylalanine inclusive. The kept DNA is CDR3 alone, 45 bases in frame from the first base. Cut back by 1 base and 3 bases, the V and J ends lie 10 bases apart.